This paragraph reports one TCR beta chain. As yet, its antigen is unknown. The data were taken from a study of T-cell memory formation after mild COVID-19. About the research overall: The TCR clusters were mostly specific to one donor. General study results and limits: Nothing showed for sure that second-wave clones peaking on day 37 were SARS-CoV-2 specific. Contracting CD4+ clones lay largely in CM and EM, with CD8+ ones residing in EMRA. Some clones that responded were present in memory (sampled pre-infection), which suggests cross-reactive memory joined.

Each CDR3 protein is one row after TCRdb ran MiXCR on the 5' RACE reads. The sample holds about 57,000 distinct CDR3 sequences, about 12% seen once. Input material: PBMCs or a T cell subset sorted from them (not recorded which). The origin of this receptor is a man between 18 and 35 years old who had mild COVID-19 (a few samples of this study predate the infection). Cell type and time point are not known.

The CDR3 DNA reads TGTGCCAGCAGTGAAGCATCGGGAAAAGGCTATGGCTACACCTTC. Translating it yields CASSEASGKGYGYTF. The chain joins TRBV6-1 to TRBJ1-2, with D unresolved. Trimming took off 0 bases at V and 4 bases at J, with 12 bases between the two ends. The V gene's germline CDR1 is MNHNS and CDR2 SASEGT. The CDR3 covers 15 residues.